A single sample is the source of the 18 T cell receptor beta chains below, sequenced in a study of shared clonotypes between healthy human individuals. Clones were sequenced by immunoSEQ multiplex PCR, and TCRdb holds only the in-frame ones, with some missing. Altogether approximately 640,000 clones are present, less than 80% being singletons, with the ten largest covering 1.5% to 2%. Sequenced: memory CD4+ T cells sorted from blood. Subset reported: CD45RA-negative fraction. These receptors came from a woman aged 30 to 39 in good health.

This clone has just a few counts. The gene calls are TRBV5-4 and TRBJ1-1; D call uncertain. This CDR3 has 15 amino acids. V gave up 1 base and J gave up 4 bases, with 14 bases separating them. Germline CDR1 and CDR2: SGHNT and YYREEE (reference sequence). This CDR3 is CASSLLPAAGTEAFF. In DNA, the CDR3 is TGTGCCAGCAGCTTGCTTCCTGCAGCTGGCACTGAAGCTTTCTTT.

This clone has just a few counts. It may be a read error: a sequence one base away is much more abundant. This specimen includes other DNA sequences encoding the same CDR3. V and J are TRBV5-1 and TRBJ2-1, with D perhaps matching TRBD1 (6 bases). This CDR3 comprises 15 residues. V was clipped by 3 bases and J by 0 bases, with 10 bases between them. Germline-derived CDR1 and CDR2 are SGHRS and YFSETQ. CDR3 residues: CASSSDSSSYNEQFF. The DNA for the CDR3 is TGCGCCAGCAGCTCGGACAGCAGCTCCTACAATGAGCAGTTCTTC. The whole variable domain, filled in from reference TRBV5-1 and TRBJ2-1, reads KAGVTQTPRYLIKTRGQQVTLSCSPISGHRSVSWYQQTPGQGLQFLFEYFSETQRNKGNFPGRFSGRQFSNSRSEMNVSTLELGDSALYLCASSSDSSSYNEQFFGPGTRLTVL.

This sequence joins TRBV7-2 and TRBJ1-3; 7 bases map to TRBD1. CDR1 and CDR2 from the germline V gene are SGHTA and FQGNSA. The CDR3 is made up of 14 amino acids. V dropped 5 bases and J dropped 4; count of bases not matched to a gene: 5. The CDR3 bases are TGTGCCAGCAGCATGGGACAGCCAGGAAACACCATATATTTT. Its translation: CASSMGQPGNTIYF.

The chain joins TRBV27 to TRBJ2-3, with D uncertain. This CDR3 has 14 residues. Germline V gene lookup returns CDR1 MNHEY and CDR2 SMNVEV (reference sequence). V was clipped by 5 bases and J by 4 bases, with 13 bases between them. In DNA, the CDR3 is TGTGCCAGCAGTGGACGCCGAGAGGCAGATACGCAGTATTTT. It is translated as CASSGRREADTQYF.

This rearrangement joins TRBV28 to TRBJ2-1; 14 nucleotides line up with TRBD2. Germline CDR1 MDHEN, CDR2 SYDVKM. V was clipped by 6 bases and J by 6 bases; unmatched bases: 7. The CDR3 totals 16 residues. CDR3 sequence (DNA): TGTGCCAGCAGATCGACTAGCGGGAGGGCCGTCAATGAGCAGTTCTTC. It encodes CASRSTSGRAVNEQFF.

CDR3 in DNA: TGTGCCAGCGGCCGGGACAGGGATATTTTCAATGAGCAGTTCTTC. This encodes CASGRDRDIFNEQFF. The J gene is TRBJ2-1, the V gene TRBV27, with TRBD1 identical over 9 bases. This CDR3 region has 15 residues. Trimming at V came to 8 bases and at J to 6 bases, leaving 11 bases not matched to a gene. Germline V gene data show CDR1 as MNHEY and CDR2 as SMNVEV (reference sequence).

The chain links TRBV5-1 to TRBJ2-3, with D tentatively TRBD1 (7 bases). Germline lookup yields CDR1 SGHRS and CDR2 YFSETQ. V was shortened by 4 bases and J by 4 bases, with 19 bases between the two germline ends. This CDR3 region has 16 residues. The chain's CDR3 is CASSRTRQGGSDTQYF. The CDR3 nucleotides are TGCGCCAGCAGCCGCACCCGACAGGGAGGATCAGATACGCAGTATTTT. The full variable domain, with the rest looked up from reference TRBV5-1 and TRBJ2-3, is KAGVTQTPRYLIKTRGQQVTLSCSPISGHRSVSWYQQTPGQGLQFLFEYFSETQRNKGNFPGRFSGRQFSNSRSEMNVSTLELGDSALYLCASSRTRQGGSDTQYFGPGTRLTVL.

Comments on this clone: This probably arose from a read error, given a far larger clone one base away. The same CDR3 is also encoded by other DNA sequences in this sample. V usage is TRBV5-1 and J usage is TRBJ1-3; tentative D call: TRBD1 (6 bases). CDR1 is SGHRS and CDR2 is YFSETQ in the germline V gene. Deletions cut 0 bases from V and 3 bases from J, with 7 bases between. This CDR3 has 14 residues. The CDR3 protein is CASSLGTVGNTIYF. The CDR3 coding sequence is TGCGCCAGCAGCTTGGGGACAGTTGGAAACACCATATATTTT.

The CDR3 protein is CASSYWVGETEAFF. CDR3 DNA: TGTGCCAGCAGTTACTGGGTGGGAGAGACTGAAGCTTTCTTT. The chain is built from TRBV6-5 and TRBJ1-1; unclear D gene. Per germline, CDR1 MNHEY and CDR2 SVGAGI. V was cut by 1 base and J by 5 bases, with 11 bases left in between. The CDR3 runs 14 residues.

There are a few counts of this clone. V is TRBV27 and J is TRBJ2-7; TRBD2 matches 8 bases. The CDR3 length is 14 residues. Looked up from germline, CDR1 is MNHEY and CDR2 is SMNVEV (reference sequence). V was pared by 4 bases and J by 7 bases, with 9 bases of the junction left unmatched. The CDR3 bases are TGTGCCAGCAGTTCTAAGGGGACTAGGTATGAGCAGTACTTC. Translated, it gives CASSSKGTRYEQYF.

The genes are TRBV5-1 and TRBJ2-6, with 8 bases that match TRBD2. CDR3 size: 17 residues. V lost 3 bases and J lost 0; bases outside the gene matches: 5. Germline V CDR1 and CDR2: SGHRS, YFSETQ. DNA for the CDR3: TGCGCCAGCAGCTCTGGGGGGACTAGCTCTGGGGCCAACGTCCTGACTTTC. It specifies CASSSGGTSSGANVLTF.

The V call is TRBV18, the J call TRBJ2-1; a weak D match, TRBD1 (5 bases). V lost 0 bases and J 5 bases, leaving 11 bases between the germline ends. In germline, CDR1 is KGHSH, CDR2 LQKENI. There are 15 residues in the CDR3. CDR3 coding DNA: TGTGCCAGCTCACCACCGGGGCCAGATCACAATGAGCAGTTCTTC. It specifies CASSPPGPDHNEQFF.

This clone came up a few times. The rearrangement joins TRBV6-5 to TRBJ2-7, with a possible D match to TRBD2 (5 bases). V lost 8 bases and J lost 3, with 17 bases in between. CDR3 length: 14 residues. CDR1 is MNHEY, CDR2 SVGAGI, per germline. CDR3 residues: CASAEGPVVYEQYF. CDR3 nucleotides: TGTGCCAGCGCTGAGGGTCCTGTCGTCTACGAGCAGTACTTC.

The chain carries TRBV9 and TRBJ2-2; D gene ambiguous. Looked up from germline, CDR1 is SGDLS and CDR2 is YYNGEE. The CDR3 is 14 residues long. The ends were cut back, 4 bases at V and 0 bases at J, with 7 bases in the middle. The CDR3 DNA is TGTGCCAGCAGCCCCCGACCGAACACCGGGGAGCTGTTTTTT. This codes for CASSPRPNTGELFF. The full variable domain, its missing parts supplied by reference TRBV9 and TRBJ2-2, is DSGVTQTPKHLITATGQRVTLRCSPRSGDLSVYWYQQSLDQGLQFLIQYYNGEERAKGNILERFSAQQFPDLHSELNLSSLELGDSALYFCASSPRPNTGELFFGEGSRLTVL.

This clone was detected many times. The chain couples TRBV15 to TRBJ2-1; D uncertain. Trimming took 7 bases from V and 9 from J, leaving 7 bases between them. The CDR3 has 10 residues. Germline V CDR1 and CDR2: LNHNV, YYDKDF (reference sequence). The DNA of the CDR3 is TGTGCCACCATACGGGTTGAGCAGTTCTTC. As protein: CATIRVEQFF.

The chain combines TRBV27 with TRBJ1-5; the D gene is possibly TRBD1 (5 bases). V was cut by 5 bases and J by 6 bases, with 11 bases left in between. The V gene's germline CDR1 is MNHEY and CDR2 SMNVEV (reference sequence). This CDR3 region has 13 residues. The CDR3 sequence: CASSRTSGQPQHF. The CDR3 nucleotides read TGTGCCAGCAGTCGGACATCGGGTCAGCCCCAGCATTTT.

The rearrangement links TRBV27 to TRBJ2-7; D is possibly TRBD1 or TRBD2 (5 bases each). The V and J ends lost 2 bases and 4 bases respectively, with 15 bases between them. CDR1 MNHEY and CDR2 SMNVEV come from the germline V gene (reference sequence). This CDR3 has 15 amino acids. CDR3 amino acids: CASSLVAGSPYEQYF. DNA of the CDR3: TGTGCCAGCAGTTTAGTCGCAGGGAGTCCTTACGAGCAGTACTTC.

This chain joins TRBV21-1 and TRBJ1-5; the table's TRBD1 call for D was not verified on the DNA. TRBV21-1 is a listed pseudogene. The CDR3 covers 14 residues. CDR3 bases: TGTGCCAGCAGCAACCCAGGGTTCGAACAGCCCCAGCATTTT. Its protein is CASSNPGFEQPQHF.